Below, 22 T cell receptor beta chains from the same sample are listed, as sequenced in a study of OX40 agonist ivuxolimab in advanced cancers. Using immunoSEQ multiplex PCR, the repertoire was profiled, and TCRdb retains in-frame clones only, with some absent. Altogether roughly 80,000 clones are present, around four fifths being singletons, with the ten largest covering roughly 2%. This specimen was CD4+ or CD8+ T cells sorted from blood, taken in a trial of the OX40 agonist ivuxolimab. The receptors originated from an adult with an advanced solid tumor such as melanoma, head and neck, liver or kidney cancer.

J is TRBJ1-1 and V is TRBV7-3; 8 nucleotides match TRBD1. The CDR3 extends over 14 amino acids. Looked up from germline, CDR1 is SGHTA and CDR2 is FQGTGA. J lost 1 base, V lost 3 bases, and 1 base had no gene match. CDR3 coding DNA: TGTGCCAGCAGCTTCGGACAGGGGAACACTGAAGCTTTCTTT. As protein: CASSFGQGNTEAFF.

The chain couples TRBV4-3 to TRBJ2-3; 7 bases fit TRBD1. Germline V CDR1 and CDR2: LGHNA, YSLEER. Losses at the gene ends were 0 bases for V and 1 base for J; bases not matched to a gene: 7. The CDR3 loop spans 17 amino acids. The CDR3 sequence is CASSQEMRGQGTDTQYF. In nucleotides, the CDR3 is TGCGCCAGCAGCCAAGAGATGAGAGGACAGGGCACAGATACGCAGTATTTT.

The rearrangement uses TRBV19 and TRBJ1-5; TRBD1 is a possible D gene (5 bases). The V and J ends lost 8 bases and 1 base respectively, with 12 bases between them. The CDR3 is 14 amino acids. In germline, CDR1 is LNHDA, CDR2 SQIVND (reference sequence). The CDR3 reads CASWGRISNQPQHF. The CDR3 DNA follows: TGTGCCAGTTGGGGCAGAATAAGCAATCAGCCCCAGCATTTT.

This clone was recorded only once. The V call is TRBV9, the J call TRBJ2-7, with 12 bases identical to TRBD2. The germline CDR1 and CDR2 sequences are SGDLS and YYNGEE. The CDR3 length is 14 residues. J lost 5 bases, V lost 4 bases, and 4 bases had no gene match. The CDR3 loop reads CASSLTSGSNEQYF. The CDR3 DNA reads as TGTGCCAGCAGCCTGACTAGCGGGAGCAACGAGCAGTACTTC.

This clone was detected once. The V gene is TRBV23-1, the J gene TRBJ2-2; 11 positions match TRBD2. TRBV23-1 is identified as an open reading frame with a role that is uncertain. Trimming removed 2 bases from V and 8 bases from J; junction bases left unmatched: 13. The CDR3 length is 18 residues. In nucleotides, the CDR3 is TGCGCCAGCAGTCAAGGTGGCAAAAGTAGCGGGAGGGAGGGGGAGCTGTTTTTT. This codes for CASSQGGKSSGREGELFF.

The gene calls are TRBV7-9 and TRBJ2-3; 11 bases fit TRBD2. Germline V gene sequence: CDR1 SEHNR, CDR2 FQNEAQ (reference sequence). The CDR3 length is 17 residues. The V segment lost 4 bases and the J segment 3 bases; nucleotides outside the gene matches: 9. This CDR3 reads CASSSYLSGRATDTQYF. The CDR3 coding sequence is TGTGCCAGCAGCTCCTACCTTAGCGGGAGGGCTACAGATACGCAGTATTTT.

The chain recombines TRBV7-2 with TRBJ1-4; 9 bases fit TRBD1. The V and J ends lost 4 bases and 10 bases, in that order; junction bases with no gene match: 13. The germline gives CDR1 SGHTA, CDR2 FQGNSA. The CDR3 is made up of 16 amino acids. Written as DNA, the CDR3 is TGTGCCAGCAGCTCCAGACCCGGGACAGGGATAGGAAAACTGTTTTTT. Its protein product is CASSSRPGTGIGKLFF.

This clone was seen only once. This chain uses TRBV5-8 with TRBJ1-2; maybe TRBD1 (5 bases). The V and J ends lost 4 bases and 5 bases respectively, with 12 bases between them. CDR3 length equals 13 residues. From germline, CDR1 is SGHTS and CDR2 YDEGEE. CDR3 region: CASSPGPGYGYTF. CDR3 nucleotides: TGTGCCAGCAGCCCGGGGCCAGGGTATGGCTACACCTTC.

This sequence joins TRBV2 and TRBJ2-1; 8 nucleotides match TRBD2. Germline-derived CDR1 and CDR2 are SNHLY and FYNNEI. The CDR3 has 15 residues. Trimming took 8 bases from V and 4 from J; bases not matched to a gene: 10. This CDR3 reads CASGRGTRGYNEQFF. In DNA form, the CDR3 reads TGTGCCAGCGGACGCGGGACTAGGGGATACAATGAGCAGTTCTTC.

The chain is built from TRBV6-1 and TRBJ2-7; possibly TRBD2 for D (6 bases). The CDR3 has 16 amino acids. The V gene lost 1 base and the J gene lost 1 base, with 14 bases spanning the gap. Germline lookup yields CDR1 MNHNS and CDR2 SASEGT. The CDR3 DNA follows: TGTGCCAGCAGTGAAGTTTTATGGGGGGAATCCTACGAGCAGTACTTC. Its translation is CASSEVLWGESYEQYF.

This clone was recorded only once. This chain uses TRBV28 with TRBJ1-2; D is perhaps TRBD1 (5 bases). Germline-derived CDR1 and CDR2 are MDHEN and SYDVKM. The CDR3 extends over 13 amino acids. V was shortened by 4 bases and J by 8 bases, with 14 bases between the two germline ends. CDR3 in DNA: TGTGCCAGCAGTTACAGGTTGGGAGGGGGCTACACCTTC. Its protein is CASSYRLGGGYTF.

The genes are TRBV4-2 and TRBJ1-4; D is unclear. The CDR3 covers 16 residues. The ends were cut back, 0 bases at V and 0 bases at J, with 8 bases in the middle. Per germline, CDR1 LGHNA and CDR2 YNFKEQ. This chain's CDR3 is CASSQDGSATNEKLFF. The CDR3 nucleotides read TGTGCCAGCAGCCAAGATGGGAGTGCAACTAATGAAAAACTGTTTTTT.

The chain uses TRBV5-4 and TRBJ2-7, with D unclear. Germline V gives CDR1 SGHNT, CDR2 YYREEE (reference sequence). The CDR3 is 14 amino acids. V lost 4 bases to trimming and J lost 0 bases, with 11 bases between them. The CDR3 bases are TGTGCCAGCAGCCTGACACCATCCTCCTACGAGCAGTACTTC. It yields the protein CASSLTPSSYEQYF.

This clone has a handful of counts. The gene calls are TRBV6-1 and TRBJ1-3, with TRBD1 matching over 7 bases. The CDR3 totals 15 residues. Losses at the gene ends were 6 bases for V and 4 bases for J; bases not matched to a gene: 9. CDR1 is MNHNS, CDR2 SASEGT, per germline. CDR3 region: CASSLLDREGNTIYF. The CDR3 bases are TGTGCCAGCAGCCTCCTCGACAGGGAGGGAAACACCATATATTTT.

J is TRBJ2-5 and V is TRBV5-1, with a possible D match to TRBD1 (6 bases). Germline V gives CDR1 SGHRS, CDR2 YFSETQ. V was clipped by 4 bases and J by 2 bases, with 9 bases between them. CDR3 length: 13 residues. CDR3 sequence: CASSLDRQETQYF. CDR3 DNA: TGCGCCAGCAGCCTGGACAGACAAGAGACCCAGTACTTC.

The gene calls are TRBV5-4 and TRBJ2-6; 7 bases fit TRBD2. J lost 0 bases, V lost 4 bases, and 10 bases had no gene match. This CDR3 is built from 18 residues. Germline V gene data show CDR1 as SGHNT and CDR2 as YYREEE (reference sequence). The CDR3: CASSPGTGGPSGANVLTF. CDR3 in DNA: TGTGCCAGCAGCCCCGGGACGGGGGGACCCTCTGGGGCCAACGTCCTGACTTTC.

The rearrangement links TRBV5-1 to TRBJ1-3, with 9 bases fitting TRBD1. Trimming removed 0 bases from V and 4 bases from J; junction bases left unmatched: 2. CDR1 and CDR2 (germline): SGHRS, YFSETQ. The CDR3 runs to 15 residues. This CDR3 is CASSLGTGDGNTIYF. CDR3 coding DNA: TGCGCCAGCAGCTTGGGGACAGGGGACGGAAACACCATATATTTT.

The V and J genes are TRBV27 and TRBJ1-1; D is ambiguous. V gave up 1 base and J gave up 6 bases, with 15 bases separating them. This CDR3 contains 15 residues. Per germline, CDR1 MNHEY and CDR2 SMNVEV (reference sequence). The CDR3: CASSLYPRGAAEAFF. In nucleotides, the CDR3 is TGTGCCAGCAGTTTATACCCACGGGGAGCGGCTGAAGCTTTCTTT.

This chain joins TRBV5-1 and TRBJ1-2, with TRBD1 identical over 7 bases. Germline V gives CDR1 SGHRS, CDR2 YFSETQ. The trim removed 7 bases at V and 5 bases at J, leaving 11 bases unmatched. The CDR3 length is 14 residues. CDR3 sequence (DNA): TGCGCCAGCCGGCCCGGGGGGACAGCTTATGGCTACACCTTC. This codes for CASRPGGTAYGYTF.

The CDR3 reads CASSKTSDTGELFF. CDR3 nucleotides: TGTGCCAGTAGTAAGACTAGCGACACCGGGGAGCTGTTTTTT. The chain links TRBV19 to TRBJ2-2; 8 bases line up with TRBD2. Unmatched junction bases numbered 1, after V lost 4 bases and J lost 3 bases. The CDR3 totals 14 residues. Germline V gives CDR1 LNHDA, CDR2 SQIVND (reference sequence). The whole variable domain, remainder taken from reference TRBV19 and TRBJ2-2, is DGGITQSPKYLFRKEGQNVTLSCEQNLNHDAMYWYRQDPGQGLRLIYYSQIVNDFQKGDIAEGYSVSREKKESFPLTVTSAQKNPTAFYLCASSKTSDTGELFFGEGSRLTVL.

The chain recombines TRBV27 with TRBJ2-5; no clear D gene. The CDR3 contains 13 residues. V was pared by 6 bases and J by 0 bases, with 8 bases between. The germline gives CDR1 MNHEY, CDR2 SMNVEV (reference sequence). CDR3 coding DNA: TGTGCCAGCAGCCGTAGTTACCAAGAGACCCAGTACTTC. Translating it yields CASSRSYQETQYF.

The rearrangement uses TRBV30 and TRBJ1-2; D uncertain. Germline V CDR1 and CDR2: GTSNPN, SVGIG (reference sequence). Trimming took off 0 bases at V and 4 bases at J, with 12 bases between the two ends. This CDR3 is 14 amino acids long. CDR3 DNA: TGTGCCTGGAGTGTAACGCCTCTCTCCTATGGCTACACCTTC. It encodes CAWSVTPLSYGYTF.